The sequence of this T cell receptor (beta chain) was determined in a study of blood T cell repertoires in COVID-19. In the study overall: Samples of COVID-19 (acute and convalescent) were obtained from the United States, Italy and Spain.

Assay: immunoSEQ multiplex PCR; the TCRdb copy retains only in-frame clones and omits some. The sample consists of 150,000 to 200,000 clones, about 81% of them appearing once. Germline V lookup: CDR1 MNHEY, CDR2 SVGEGT. J lost 2 bases, V lost 6 bases, and 3 bases had no gene match. The length of the CDR3 is 15 residues. This sequence was found in a human donor in a cohort sampled during active COVID-19. The chain uses TRBV6-2 or TRBV6-3 and TRBJ2-6; 8 nucleotides align to TRBD2. Sequenced sample: peripheral blood. Here the CDR3 reads CASSPGGAGANVLTF. The CDR3 DNA reads TGTGCCAGCAGCCCCGGGGGGGCTGGGGCCAACGTCCTGACTTTC.